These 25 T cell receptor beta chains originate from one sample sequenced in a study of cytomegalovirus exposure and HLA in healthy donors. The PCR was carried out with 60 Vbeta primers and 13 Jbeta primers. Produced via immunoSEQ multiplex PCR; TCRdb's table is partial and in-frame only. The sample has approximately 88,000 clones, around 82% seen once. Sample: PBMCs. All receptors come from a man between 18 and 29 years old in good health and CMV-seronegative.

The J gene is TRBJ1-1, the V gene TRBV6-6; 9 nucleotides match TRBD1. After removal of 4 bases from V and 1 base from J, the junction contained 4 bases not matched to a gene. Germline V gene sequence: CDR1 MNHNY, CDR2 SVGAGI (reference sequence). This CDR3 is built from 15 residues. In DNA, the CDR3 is TGTGCCAGCAGTTTCCAACAGGGGGCGAACACTGAAGCTTTCTTT. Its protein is CASSFQQGANTEAFF.

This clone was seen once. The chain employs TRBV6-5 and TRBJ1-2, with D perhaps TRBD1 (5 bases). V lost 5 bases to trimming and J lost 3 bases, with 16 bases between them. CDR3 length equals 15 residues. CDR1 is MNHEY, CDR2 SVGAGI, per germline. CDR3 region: CASSVRSAGDYGYTF. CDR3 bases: TGTGCCAGCAGTGTCCGCTCCGCGGGGGACTATGGCTACACCTTC.

DNA for the CDR3: TGTGCCAGCAGTTTATCTGGACAACCCCGGGCCCCCCAGCATTTT. It yields the protein CASSLSGQPRAPQHF. The gene calls are TRBV27 and TRBJ1-5; D may be TRBD1 (5 bases). The CDR3 spans 15 residues. Germline V gives CDR1 MNHEY, CDR2 SMNVEV (reference sequence). Between the trimmed V and J ends, which lost 0 bases and 10 bases, there was a span of 16 bases.

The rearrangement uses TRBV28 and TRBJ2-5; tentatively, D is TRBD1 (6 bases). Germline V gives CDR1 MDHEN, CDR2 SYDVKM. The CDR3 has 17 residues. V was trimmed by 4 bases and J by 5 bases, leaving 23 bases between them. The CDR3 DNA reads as TGTGCCAGCAGTTCCATGACAGGTAGAGGGGTGAAGGAGACCCAGTACTTC. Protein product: CASSSMTGRGVKETQYF.

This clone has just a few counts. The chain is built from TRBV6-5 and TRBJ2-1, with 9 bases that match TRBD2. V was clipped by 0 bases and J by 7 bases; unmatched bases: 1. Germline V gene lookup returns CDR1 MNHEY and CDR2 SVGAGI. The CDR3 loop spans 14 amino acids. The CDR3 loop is CASSYSGLANEQFF. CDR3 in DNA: TGTGCCAGCAGTTACTCGGGACTAGCAAATGAGCAGTTCTTC.

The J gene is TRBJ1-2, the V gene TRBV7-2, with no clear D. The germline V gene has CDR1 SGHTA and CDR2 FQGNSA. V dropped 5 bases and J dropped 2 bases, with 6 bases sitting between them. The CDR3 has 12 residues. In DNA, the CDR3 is TGTGCCAGCAGCGCGTACAACTATGGCTACACCTTC. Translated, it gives CASSAYNYGYTF.

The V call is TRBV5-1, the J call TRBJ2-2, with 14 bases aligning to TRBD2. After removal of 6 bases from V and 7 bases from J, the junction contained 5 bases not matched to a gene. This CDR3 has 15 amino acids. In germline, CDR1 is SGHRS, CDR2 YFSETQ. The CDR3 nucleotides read TGCGCCAGCACGACTAGCGGGGGGGCCGTCGGGGAGCTGTTTTTT. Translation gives CASTTSGGAVGELFF. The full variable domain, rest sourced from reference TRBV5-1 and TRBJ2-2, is KAGVTQTPRYLIKTRGQQVTLSCSPISGHRSVSWYQQTPGQGLQFLFEYFSETQRNKGNFPGRFSGRQFSNSRSEMNVSTLELGDSALYLCASTTSGGAVGELFFGEGSRLTVL.

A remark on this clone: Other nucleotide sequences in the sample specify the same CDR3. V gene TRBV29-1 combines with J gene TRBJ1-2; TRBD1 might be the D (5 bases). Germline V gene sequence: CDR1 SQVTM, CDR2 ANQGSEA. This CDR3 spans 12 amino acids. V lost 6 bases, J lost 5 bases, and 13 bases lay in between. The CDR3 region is CSVTSGIYGYTF. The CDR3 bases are TGCAGCGTGACTTCAGGGATATATGGCTACACCTTC.

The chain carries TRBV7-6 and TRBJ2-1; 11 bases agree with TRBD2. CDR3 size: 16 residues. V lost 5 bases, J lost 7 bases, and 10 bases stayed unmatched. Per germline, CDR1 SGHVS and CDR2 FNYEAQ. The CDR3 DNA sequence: TGTGCCAGCAGCCTCGGGGTAGCGGGGGGGCAAAATGAGCAGTTCTTC. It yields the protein CASSLGVAGGQNEQFF.

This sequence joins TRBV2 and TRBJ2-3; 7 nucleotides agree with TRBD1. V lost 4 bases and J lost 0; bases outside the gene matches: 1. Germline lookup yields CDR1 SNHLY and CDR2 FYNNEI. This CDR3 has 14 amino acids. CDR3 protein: CASSGDSSTDTQYF. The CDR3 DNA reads TGTGCCAGCAGTGGGGACAGTAGCACAGATACGCAGTATTTT.

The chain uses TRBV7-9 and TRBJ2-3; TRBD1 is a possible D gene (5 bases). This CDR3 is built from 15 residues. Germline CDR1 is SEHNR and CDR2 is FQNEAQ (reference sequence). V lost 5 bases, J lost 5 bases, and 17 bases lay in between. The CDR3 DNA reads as TGTGCCAGCAGCCTCACACAAGGGGCGGAAGATACGCAGTATTTT. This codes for CASSLTQGAEDTQYF.

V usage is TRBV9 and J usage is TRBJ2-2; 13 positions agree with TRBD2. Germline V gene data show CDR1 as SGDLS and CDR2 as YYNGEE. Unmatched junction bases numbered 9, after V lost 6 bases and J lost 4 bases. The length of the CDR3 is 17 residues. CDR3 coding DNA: TGTGCCAGCAACCCAAGGGGACTAGCGGGGCTCACCGGGGAGCTGTTTTTT. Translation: CASNPRGLAGLTGELFF. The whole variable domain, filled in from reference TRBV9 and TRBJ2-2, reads DSGVTQTPKHLITATGQRVTLRCSPRSGDLSVYWYQQSLDQGLQFLIQYYNGEERAKGNILERFSAQQFPDLHSELNLSSLELGDSALYFCASNPRGLAGLTGELFFGEGSRLTVL.

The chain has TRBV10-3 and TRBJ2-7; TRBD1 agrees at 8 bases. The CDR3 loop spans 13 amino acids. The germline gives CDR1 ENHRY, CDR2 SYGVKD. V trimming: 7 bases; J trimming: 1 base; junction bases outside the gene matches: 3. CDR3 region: CAITGQGSYEQYF. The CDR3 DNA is TGTGCCATCACTGGACAGGGTTCCTACGAGCAGTACTTC.

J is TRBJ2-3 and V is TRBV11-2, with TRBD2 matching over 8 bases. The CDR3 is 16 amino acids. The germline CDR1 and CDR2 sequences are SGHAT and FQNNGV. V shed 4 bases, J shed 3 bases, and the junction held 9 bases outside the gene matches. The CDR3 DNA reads TGTGCCAGCAGCTCTAAGATAGCGGGGAGAACAGATACGCAGTATTTT. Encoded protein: CASSSKIAGRTDTQYF. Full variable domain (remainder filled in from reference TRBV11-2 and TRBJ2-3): EAGVAQSPRYKIIEKRQSVAFWCNPISGHATLYWYQQILGQGPKLLIQFQNNGVVDDSQLPKDRFSAERLKGVDSTLKIQPAKLEDSAVYLCASSSKIAGRTDTQYFGPGTRLTVL.

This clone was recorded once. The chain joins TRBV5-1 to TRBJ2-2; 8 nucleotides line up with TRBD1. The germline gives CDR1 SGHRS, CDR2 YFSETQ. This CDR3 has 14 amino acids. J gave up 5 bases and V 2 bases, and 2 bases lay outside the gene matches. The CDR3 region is CASSFNRGTGELFF. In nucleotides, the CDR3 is TGCGCCAGCAGCTTCAACAGGGGGACCGGGGAGCTGTTTTTT.

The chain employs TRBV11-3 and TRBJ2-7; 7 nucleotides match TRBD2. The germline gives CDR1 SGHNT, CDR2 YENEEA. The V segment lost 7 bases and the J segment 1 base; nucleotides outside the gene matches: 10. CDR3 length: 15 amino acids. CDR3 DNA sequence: TGTGCCAGCATCCGGCGGGGGAAACTTTCCTACGAGCAGTACTTC. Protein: CASIRRGKLSYEQYF.

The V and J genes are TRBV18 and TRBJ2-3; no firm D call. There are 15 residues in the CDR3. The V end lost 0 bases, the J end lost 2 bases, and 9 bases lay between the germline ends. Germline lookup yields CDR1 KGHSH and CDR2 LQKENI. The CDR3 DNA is TGTGCCAGCTCACCACCGGCGCAGGCCACAGATACGCAGTATTTT. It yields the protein CASSPPAQATDTQYF.

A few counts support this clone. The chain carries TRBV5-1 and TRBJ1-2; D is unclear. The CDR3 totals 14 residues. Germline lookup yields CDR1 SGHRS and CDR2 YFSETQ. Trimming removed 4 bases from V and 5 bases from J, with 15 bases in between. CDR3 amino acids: CASSAQQGAYGYTF. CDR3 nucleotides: TGCGCCAGCAGCGCACAGCAAGGTGCTTATGGCTACACCTTC.

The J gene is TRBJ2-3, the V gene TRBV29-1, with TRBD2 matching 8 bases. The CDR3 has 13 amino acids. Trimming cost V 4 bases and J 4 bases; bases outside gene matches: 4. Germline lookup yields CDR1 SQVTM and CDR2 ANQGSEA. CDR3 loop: CSVGGGRADTQYF. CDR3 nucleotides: TGCAGCGTTGGCGGGGGGAGGGCAGATACGCAGTATTTT.

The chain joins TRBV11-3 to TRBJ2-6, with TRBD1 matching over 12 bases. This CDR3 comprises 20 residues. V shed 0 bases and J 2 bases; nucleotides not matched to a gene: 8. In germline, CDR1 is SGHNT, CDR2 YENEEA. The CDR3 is CASSLETVGTGGPGANVLTF. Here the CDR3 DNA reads TGTGCCAGCAGCTTAGAAACTGTTGGGACAGGGGGCCCTGGGGCCAACGTCCTGACTTTC.

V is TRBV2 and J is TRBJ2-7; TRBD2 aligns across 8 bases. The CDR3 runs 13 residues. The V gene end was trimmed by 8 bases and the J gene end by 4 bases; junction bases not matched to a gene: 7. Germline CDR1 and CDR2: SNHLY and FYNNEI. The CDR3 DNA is TGTGCCAGCTGTAGCGGGGTGCCTTACGAGCAGTACTTC. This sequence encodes CASCSGVPYEQYF.

CDR3 region: CASSLTGSNTGELFF. Here the CDR3 DNA reads TGTGCCAGCAGCTTAACAGGGTCGAACACCGGGGAGCTGTTTTTT. The chain uses TRBV6-4 and TRBJ2-2; D is possibly TRBD1 (6 bases). V lost 6 bases and J lost 0, with 11 bases in between. The CDR3 loop spans 15 amino acids. Germline-derived CDR1 and CDR2 are MRHNA and SNTAGT.

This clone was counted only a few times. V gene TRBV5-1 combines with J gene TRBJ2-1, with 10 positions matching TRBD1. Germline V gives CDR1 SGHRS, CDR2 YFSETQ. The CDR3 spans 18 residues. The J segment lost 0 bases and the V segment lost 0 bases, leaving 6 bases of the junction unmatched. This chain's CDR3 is CASSLGQGALRSYNEQFF. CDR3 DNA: TGCGCCAGCAGCTTGGGACAGGGGGCGCTACGCTCCTACAATGAGCAGTTCTTC.

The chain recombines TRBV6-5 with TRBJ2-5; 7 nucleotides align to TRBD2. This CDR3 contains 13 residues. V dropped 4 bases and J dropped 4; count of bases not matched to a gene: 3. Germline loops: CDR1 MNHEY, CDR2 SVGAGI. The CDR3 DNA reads TGTGCCAGCAGTTTCAGGACTAGAGAGACCCAGTACTTC. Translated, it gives CASSFRTRETQYF.

The CDR3 spells CASRDRFGTGQETQYF. The CDR3, as DNA: TGCGCCAGCAGGGATAGGTTTGGGACAGGCCAAGAGACCCAGTACTTC. This chain uses TRBV10-2 with TRBJ2-5, with 8 bases aligning to TRBD1. V gave up 6 bases and J gave up 1 base; unmatched junction bases: 10. Germline V gene data show CDR1 as WSHSY and CDR2 as SAAADI. The CDR3 contains 16 residues.